This entry is about one TCR beta chain. The CDR3 covers 16 residues. Trimming removed 5 bases from V and 0 bases from J; junction bases left unmatched: 7. CDR1 and CDR2 (germline): MDHEN, SYDVKM. Authors' methods: Estimation of nucleated cell counts was performed using reference gene primer amplification. TCRdb's table, derived via immunoSEQ multiplex PCR, lists solely in-frame clones and lacks some. V and J calls and clone size follow that table, whereas D and trimming were derived from the DNA. The sample shows 65,000 to 80,000 clones, approximately 89% of them seen only once. This specimen comes from a study of blood T cell repertoires in COVID-19. At the level of the study: The United States, Italy and Spain supplied acute and convalescent COVID-19 samples. In each case, the material was cDNA or gDNA derived from T cells, B-cell-depleted T cells, or PBMCs.

This sequence was found in a man in his fifties or sixties with active COVID-19. Sequenced material: peripheral blood. The chain links TRBV28 to TRBJ2-3; 8 bases are a match to TRBD1. CDR3 in amino acids: CASSNSRDRSTDTQYF. The CDR3 DNA reads TGTGCCAGCAGTAATTCCCGGGACAGGAGCACAGATACGCAGTATTTT.